This T cell receptor (beta chain) was profiled in a study of cytomegalovirus exposure and HLA in healthy donors. The PCR contained 60 Vbeta and 13 Jbeta primers. The data were produced by immunoSEQ multiplex PCR, yet TCRdb's version contains in-frame clones alone and is incomplete. The sample shows some 140,000 clones, over 50% of them seen only once. This clonotype was sampled from a human donor in good health. Material: PBMCs.

CDR3: CASSPTDRVTFF. In DNA form, the CDR3 reads TGCGCCAGCAGCCCAACCGACAGGGTTACGTTCTTC. V and J are TRBV5-1 and TRBJ2-1; 7 bases agree with TRBD1. CDR1 SGHRS and CDR2 YFSETQ come from the germline V gene. This CDR3 comprises 12 residues. J lost 15 bases, V lost 4 bases, and 10 bases had no gene match.